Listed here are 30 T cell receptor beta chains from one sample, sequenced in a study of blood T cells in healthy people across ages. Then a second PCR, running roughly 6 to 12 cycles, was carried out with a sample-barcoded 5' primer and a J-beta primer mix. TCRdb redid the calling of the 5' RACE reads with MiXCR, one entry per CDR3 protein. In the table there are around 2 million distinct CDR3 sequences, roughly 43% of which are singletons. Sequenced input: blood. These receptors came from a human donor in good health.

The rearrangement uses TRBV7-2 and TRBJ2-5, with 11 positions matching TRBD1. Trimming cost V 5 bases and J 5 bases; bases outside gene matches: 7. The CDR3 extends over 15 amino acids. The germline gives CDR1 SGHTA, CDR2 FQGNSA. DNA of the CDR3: TGTGCCAGCAGCAAGGACAGGGGGCTTTGGGAGACCCAGTACTTC. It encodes CASSKDRGLWETQYF.

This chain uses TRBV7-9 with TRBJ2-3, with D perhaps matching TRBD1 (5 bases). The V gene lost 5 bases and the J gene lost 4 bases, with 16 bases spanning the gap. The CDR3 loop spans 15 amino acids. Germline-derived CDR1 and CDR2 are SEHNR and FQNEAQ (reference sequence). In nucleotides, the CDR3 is TGTGCCAGCAGCCCTCGTGGCAGGGCATCAGATACGCAGTATTTT. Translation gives CASSPRGRASDTQYF.

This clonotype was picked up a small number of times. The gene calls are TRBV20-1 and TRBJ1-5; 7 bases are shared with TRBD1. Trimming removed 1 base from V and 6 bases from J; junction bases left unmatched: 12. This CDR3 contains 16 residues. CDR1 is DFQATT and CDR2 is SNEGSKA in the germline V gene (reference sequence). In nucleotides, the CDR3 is TGCAGTGCTAGAGCCCCCCCGACAGGGTACAGTCAGCCCCAGCATTTT. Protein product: CSARAPPTGYSQPQHF.

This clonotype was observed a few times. The CDR3 reads CASRTLDDQYF. The CDR3 DNA is TGTGCCAGCAGGACCCTCGACGACCAGTACTTC. This chain joins TRBV6-2 or TRBV6-3 and TRBJ2-5; D is ambiguous. In germline, CDR1 is MNHEY, CDR2 SVGEGT. The CDR3 contains 11 residues. V was shortened by 6 bases and J by 10 bases, with 12 bases between the two germline ends.

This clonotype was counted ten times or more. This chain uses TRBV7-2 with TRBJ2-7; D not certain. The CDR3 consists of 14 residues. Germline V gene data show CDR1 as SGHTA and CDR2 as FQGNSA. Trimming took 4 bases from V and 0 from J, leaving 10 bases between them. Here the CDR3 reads CASSSQESSYEQYF. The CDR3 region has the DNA TGTGCCAGCAGCTCCCAGGAAAGCTCCTACGAGCAGTACTTC. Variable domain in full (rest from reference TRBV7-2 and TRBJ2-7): GAGVSQSPSNKVTEKGKDVELRCDPISGHTALYWYRQSLGQGLEFLIYFQGNSAPDKSGLPSDRFSAERTGGSVSTLTIQRTQQEDSAVYLCASSSQESSYEQYFGPGTRLTVT.

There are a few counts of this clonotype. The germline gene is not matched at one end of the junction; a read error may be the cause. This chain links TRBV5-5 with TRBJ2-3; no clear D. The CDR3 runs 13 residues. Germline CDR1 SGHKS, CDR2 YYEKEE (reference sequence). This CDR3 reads CASSLNGINTQYF. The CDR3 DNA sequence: TGCGCCAGCAGCTTGAATGGGATTAATACGCAGTATTTT.

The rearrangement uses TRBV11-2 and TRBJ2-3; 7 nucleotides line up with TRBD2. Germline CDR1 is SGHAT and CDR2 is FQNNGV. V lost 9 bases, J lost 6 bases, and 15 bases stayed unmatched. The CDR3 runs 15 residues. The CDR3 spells CASSRAPGGYDTQYF. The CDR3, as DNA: TGTGCCAGTAGCCGCGCCCCCGGGGGGTATGATACGCAGTATTTT.

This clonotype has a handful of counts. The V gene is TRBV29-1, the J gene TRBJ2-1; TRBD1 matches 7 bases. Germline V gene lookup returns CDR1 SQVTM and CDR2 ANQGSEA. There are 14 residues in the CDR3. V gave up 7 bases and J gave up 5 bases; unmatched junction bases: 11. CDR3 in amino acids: CSADRDVGDNEQFF. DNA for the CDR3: TGCAGCGCCGACAGGGACGTCGGGGACAATGAGCAGTTCTTC.

The CDR3 coding sequence is TGCAGTGCTTGGGACTTCGAGACCCAGTACTTC. This gives the protein CSAWDFETQYF. The chain links TRBV20-1 to TRBJ2-7, with a possible D match to TRBD2 (6 bases). The J call may be incorrect, as the DNA end agrees better with TRBJ2-5. Per the germline V gene, CDR1 is DFQATT and CDR2 is SNEGSKA (reference sequence). The CDR3 has 11 residues.

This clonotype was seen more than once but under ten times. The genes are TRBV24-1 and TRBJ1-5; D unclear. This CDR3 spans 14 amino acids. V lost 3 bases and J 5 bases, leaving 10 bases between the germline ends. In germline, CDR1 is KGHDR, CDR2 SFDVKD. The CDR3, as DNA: TGTGCCACCAGTGATGTGGCGGAAGATCAGCCCCAGCATTTT. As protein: CATSDVAEDQPQHF.

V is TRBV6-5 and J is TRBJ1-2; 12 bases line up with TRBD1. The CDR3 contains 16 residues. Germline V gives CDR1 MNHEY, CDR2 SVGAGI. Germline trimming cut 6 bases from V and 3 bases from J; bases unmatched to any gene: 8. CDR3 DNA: TGTGCCAGCAGCGACGGGACAGGGGGCGCGGACTATGGCTACACCTTC. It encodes CASSDGTGGADYGYTF.

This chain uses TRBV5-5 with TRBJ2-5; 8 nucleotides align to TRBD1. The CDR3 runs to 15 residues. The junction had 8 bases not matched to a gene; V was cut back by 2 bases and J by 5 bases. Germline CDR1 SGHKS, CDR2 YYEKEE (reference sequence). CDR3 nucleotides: TGTGCCAGCAGCTTCGGGACAGGTACAGGGGAGACCCAGTACTTC. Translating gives CASSFGTGTGETQYF.

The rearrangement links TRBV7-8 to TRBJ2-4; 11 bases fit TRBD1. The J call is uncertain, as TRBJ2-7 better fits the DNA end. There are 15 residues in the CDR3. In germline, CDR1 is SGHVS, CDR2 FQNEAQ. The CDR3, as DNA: TGTGCCAGCAGCCCTCGGACAGGGGGCCCCCACGAGCAGTACTTC. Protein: CASSPRTGGPHEQYF.

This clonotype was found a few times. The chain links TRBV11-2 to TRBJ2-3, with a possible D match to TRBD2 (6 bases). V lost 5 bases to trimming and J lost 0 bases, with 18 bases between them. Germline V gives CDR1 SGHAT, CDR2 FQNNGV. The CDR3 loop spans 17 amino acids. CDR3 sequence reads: CASSAGPGIESTDTQYF. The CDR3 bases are TGTGCCAGCAGCGCGGGACCCGGGATTGAGAGCACAGATACGCAGTATTTT.

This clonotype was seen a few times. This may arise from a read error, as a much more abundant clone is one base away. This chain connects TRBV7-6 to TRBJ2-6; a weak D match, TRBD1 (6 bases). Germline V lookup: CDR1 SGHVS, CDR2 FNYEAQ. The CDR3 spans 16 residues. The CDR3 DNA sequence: TGTGCCAGCAGCTTACACACAGGGTCTGGGGCCAACGTCCGGACTTTC. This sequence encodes CASSLHTGSGANVRTF.

Here the CDR3 DNA reads TGTGCCAGCAGTTTACCGGACAGCTACAATGAGCAGTACTTC. It translates to CASSLPDSYNEQYF. The J gene is TRBJ2-1, the V gene TRBV12-3 or TRBV12-4; tentative D call: TRBD1 (6 bases). The J call is doubtful: the DNA matches TRBJ2-7 better. The CDR3 extends over 14 amino acids.

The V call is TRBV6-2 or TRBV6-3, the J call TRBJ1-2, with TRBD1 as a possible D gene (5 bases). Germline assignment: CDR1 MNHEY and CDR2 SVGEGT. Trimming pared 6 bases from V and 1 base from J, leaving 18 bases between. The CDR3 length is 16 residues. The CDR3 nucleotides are TGTGCCAGCAGCTCAACTCCGGGACGGCTTAACTATGGCTACACCTTC. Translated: CASSSTPGRLNYGYTF.

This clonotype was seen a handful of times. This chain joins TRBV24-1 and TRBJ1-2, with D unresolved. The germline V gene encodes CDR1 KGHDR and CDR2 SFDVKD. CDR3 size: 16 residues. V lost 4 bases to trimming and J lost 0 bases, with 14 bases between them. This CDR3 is CATSEQHSKANYGYTF. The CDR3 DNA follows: TGTGCCACCAGTGAGCAACACAGCAAAGCTAACTATGGCTACACCTTC.

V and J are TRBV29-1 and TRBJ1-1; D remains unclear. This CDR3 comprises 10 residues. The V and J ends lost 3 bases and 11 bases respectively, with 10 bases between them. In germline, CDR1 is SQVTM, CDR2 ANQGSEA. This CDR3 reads CSVEDAKAFF. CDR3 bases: TGCAGCGTTGAGGACGCGAAGGCTTTCTTT.

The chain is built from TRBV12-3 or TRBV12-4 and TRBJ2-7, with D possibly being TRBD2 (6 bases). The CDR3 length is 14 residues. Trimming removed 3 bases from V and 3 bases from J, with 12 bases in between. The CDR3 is CASSFGGTFYEQYF. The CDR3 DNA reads TGTGCCAGCAGTTTCGGGGGAACGTTCTACGAGCAGTACTTC.

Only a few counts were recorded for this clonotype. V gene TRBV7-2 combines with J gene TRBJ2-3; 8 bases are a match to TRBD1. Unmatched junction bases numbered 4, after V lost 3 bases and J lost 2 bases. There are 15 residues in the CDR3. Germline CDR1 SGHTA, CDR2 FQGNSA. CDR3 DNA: TGTGCCAGCAGCTTCGGACAGGGACCCACAGATACGCAGTATTTT. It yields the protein CASSFGQGPTDTQYF.

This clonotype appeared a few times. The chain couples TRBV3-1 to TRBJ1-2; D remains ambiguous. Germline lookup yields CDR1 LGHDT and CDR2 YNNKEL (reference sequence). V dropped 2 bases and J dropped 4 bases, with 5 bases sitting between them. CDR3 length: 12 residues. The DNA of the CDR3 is TGTGCCAGCAGCCAACAGAGCTATGGCTACACCTTC. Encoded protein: CASSQQSYGYTF.

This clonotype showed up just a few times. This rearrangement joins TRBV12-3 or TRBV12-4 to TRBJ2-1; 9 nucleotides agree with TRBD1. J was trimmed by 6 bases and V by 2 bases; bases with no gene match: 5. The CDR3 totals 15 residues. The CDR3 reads CASSLLPGQGNEQFF. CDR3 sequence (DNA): TGTGCCAGCAGTTTATTGCCGGGACAGGGCAATGAGCAGTTCTTC.

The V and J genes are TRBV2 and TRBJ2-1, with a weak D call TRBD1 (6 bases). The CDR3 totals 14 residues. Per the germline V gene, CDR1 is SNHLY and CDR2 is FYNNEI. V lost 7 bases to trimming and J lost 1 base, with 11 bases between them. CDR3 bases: TGTGCCAGCATGCACAGGGCTTCCTACAATGAGCAGTTCTTC. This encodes CASMHRASYNEQFF. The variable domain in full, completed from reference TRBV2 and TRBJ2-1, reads EPEVTQTPSHQVTQMGQEVILRCVPISNHLYFYWYRQILGQKVEFLVSFYNNEISEKSEIFDDQFSVERPDGSNFTLKIRSTKLEDSAMYFCASMHRASYNEQFFGPGTRLTVL.

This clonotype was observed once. CDR3 sequence (DNA): TGTGCCACCAGCCTCGACAGGTTGAGCTCTGGAGAGCAGTACTTC. This gives the protein CATSLDRLSSGEQYF. This sequence joins TRBV15 and TRBJ2-5; possibly TRBD1 for D (6 bases). The CDR3 sequence is 15 residues long. The V gene lost 5 bases and the J gene lost 11 bases, with 24 bases spanning the gap. The germline gives CDR1 LNHNV, CDR2 YYDKDF (reference sequence).

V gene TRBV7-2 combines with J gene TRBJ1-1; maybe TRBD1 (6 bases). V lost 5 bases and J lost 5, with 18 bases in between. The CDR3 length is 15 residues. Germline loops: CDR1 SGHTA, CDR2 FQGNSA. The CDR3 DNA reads TGTGCCAGCAGCACTCAGGGGAGGGAGTATACTGAAGCTTTCTTT. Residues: CASSTQGREYTEAFF.

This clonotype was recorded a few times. CDR3 DNA sequence: TGTGCCAGCAGCTCCCACGACACTGAAGCTTTCTTT. As protein: CASSSHDTEAFF. The chain links TRBV7-9 to TRBJ1-1; no reliable D call. V was clipped by 4 bases and J by 3 bases, with 6 bases between them. Germline V CDR1 and CDR2: SEHNR, FQNEAQ (reference sequence). The CDR3 is 12 residues long. The full variable domain, completed using reference TRBV7-9 and TRBJ1-1, is DTGVSQNPRHKITKRGQNVTFRCDPISEHNRLYWYRQTLGQGPEFLTYFQNEAQLEKSRLLSDRFSAERPKGSFSTLEIQRTEQGDSAMYLCASSSHDTEAFFGQGTRLTVV.

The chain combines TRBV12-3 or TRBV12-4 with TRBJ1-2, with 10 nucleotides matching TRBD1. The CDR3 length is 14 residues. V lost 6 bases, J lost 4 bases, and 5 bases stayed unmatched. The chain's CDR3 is CASRGTGDIYGYTF. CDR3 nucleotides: TGTGCCAGCAGGGGGACAGGGGACATCTATGGCTACACCTTC.

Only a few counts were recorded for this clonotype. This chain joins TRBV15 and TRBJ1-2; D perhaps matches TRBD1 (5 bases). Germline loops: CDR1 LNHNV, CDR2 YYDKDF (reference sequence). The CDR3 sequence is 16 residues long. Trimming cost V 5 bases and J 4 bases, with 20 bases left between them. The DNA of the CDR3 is TGTGCCACCAGCTCCCCGCCCGGGGAGGGGACCTATGGCTACACCTTC. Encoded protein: CATSSPPGEGTYGYTF.

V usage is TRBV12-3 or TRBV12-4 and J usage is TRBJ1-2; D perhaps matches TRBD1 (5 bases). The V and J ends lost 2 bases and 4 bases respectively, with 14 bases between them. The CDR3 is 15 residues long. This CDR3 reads CASSLQPGPTYGYTF. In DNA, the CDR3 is TGTGCCAGCAGTTTACAACCGGGACCCACCTATGGCTACACCTTC.